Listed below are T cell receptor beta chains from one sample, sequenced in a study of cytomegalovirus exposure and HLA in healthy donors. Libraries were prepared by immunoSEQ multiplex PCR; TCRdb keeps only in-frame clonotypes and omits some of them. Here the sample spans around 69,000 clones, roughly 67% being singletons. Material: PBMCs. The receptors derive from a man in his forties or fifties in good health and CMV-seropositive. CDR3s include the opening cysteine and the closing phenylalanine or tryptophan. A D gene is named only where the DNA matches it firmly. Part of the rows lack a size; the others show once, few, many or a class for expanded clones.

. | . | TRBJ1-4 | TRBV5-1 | TGCGCCAGCAGCACGCGGGCAAGTGGGAATGAAAAACTGTTTTTT | CASSTRASGNEKLFF
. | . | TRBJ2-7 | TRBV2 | TGTGCCAGCAGTGAGAGACGGACTGAGCAGTACTTC | CASSERRTEQYF
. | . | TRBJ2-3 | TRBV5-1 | TGCGCCAGCAGCCCCGGGACAACTACTACAGATACGCAGTATTTT | CASSPGTTTTDTQYF
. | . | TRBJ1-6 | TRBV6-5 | TGTGCCAGCAGTTACGGGGGGAGCTCCTATAATTCACCCCTCCACTTT | CASSYGGSSYNSPLHF
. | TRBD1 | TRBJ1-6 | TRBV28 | TGTGCCAGCAGTTTGCAGACAGGGGGCTCACCCCTCCACTTT | CASSLQTGGSPLHF
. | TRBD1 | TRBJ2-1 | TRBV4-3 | TGCGCCAGCAGCCTCTACAGGGGGCTCGGCGATGAGCAGTTCTTC | CASSLYRGLGDEQFF
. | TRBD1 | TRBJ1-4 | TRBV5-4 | TGTGCCAGCAGCCCCGTCCCAGGGGGGAATGAAAAACTGTTTTTT | CASSPVPGGNEKLFF
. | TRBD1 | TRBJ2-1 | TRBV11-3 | TGTGCCAGCAGCTTGGGACAGGGGGCTAACAATGAGCAGTTCTTC | CASSLGQGANNEQFF
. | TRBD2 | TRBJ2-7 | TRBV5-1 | TGCGCCAGCAGCGGAGCGGGACCGTCCTACGAGCAGTACTTC | CASSGAGPSYEQYF
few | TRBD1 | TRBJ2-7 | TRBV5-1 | TGCGCCAGCAGCTTGGGGGGACAGGGGAATAACGAGCAGTACTTC | CASSLGGQGNNEQYF
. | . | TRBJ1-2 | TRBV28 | TGTGCCAGCAGGAAACAGGGAGGGGGAGGAGGCTACACCTTC | CASRKQGGGGGYTF
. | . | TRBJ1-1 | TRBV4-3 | TGCGCCAGCAGTCAGACTTTGAACACTGAAGCTTTCTTT | CASSQTLNTEAFF
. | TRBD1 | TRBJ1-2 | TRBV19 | TGTGCCAGTAGTCTACAGGGGGTGGAAGGCTACACCTTC | CASSLQGVEGYTF
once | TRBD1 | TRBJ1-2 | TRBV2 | TGTGCCAGCAGTGGATCAACAGGGGACTATGGCTACACCTTC | CASSGSTGDYGYTF
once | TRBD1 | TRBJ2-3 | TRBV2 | TGTGCCAGCAAGACAGGGGCAGATACGCAGTATTTT | CASKTGADTQYF
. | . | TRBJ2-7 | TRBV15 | TGTGCCACCAGCAGAGAACTGGGGGGCTACGAGCAGTACTTC | CATSRELGGYEQYF
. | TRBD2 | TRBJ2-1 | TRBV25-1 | TGTGCCAGCAGTGCTAGCGGGAGTTTAAATGAGCAGTTCTTC | CASSASGSLNEQFF
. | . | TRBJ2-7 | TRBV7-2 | TGTGCCAGCAGCGTCCTATACTACGAGCAGTACTTC | CASSVLYYEQYF
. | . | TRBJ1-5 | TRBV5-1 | TGCGCCAGCAGCATGGCCTTCGGGGTTCAGCCCCAGCATTTT | CASSMAFGVQPQHF
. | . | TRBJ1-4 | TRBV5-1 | TGCGCCAGCAGCTTTACAGCAACTAATGAAAAACTGTTTTTT | CASSFTATNEKLFF
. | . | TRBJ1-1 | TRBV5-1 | TGCGCCAGCAGCTCAGAGGGGAACACTGAAGCTTTCTTT | CASSSEGNTEAFF
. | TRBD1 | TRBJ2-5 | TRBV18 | TGTGCCAGCTCACCTCGACCGAGACAGGGGATGGAGACCCAGTACTTC | CASSPRPRQGMETQYF
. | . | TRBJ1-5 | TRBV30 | TGTGCCTGGGGAGGGAACAATCAGCCCCAGCATTTT | CAWGGNNQPQHF
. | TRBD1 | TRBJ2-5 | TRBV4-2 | TGTGCCAGCAGCCAAGTATCCGGACAGGCCCAAGAGACCCAGTACTTC | CASSQVSGQAQETQYF
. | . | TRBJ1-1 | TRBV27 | TGTGCCAGCGGTGAGGACACTGAAGCTTTCTTT | CASGEDTEAFF